Shown below are 12 T cell receptor beta chains from a single sample sequenced in a study of cytomegalovirus exposure and HLA in healthy donors. Produced via immunoSEQ multiplex PCR; TCRdb's table is partial and in-frame only. The table includes about 150,000 clones, approximately 90% detected once. Sequences were obtained from PBMCs. The receptors originated from a man between 18 and 29 years old in good health and CMV-seronegative.

The chain carries TRBV2 and TRBJ2-1; TRBD2 aligns across 7 bases. With 6 bases clipped from V and 3 bases from J, the junction kept 5 bases outside the gene matches. CDR1 is SNHLY and CDR2 is FYNNEI in the germline V gene. The CDR3 sequence is 14 residues long. CDR3 sequence (DNA): TGTGCCAGCAGCGCTAGCGGACTCTACAATGAGCAGTTCTTC. Its translation is CASSASGLYNEQFF.

This chain connects TRBV29-1 to TRBJ2-1; 8 nucleotides match TRBD2. Losses at the gene ends were 2 bases for V and 7 bases for J; bases not matched to a gene: 7. CDR3 size: 14 residues. Looked up from germline, CDR1 is SQVTM and CDR2 is ANQGSEA. CDR3 protein: CSVEPPGGPNEQFF. As DNA, the CDR3 is TGCAGCGTTGAACCACCGGGGGGGCCTAATGAGCAGTTCTTC.

This clone occurred a few times. The chain is built from TRBV7-8 and TRBJ2-7; the D is unclear. Germline CDR1 and CDR2: SGHVS and FQNEAQ. V dropped 11 bases and J dropped 0 bases, with 11 bases sitting between them. This CDR3 contains 12 residues. CDR3 coding DNA: TGTGCCGTTTCCCAGAACTCCTACGAGCAGTACTTC. Amino acids: CAVSQNSYEQYF.

The CDR3 loop is CASSPIRPREGLRETQYF. The DNA of the CDR3 is TGTGCCAGCAGCCCGATCCGCCCTCGGGAGGGCCTTCGAGAGACCCAGTACTTC. The chain is built from TRBV7-8 and TRBJ2-5, with TRBD2 identical over 8 bases. The germline gives CDR1 SGHVS, CDR2 FQNEAQ. The CDR3 covers 18 residues. The J segment lost 4 bases and the V segment lost 5 bases, leaving 18 bases of the junction unmatched.

The rearrangement uses TRBV5-8 and TRBJ2-2, with 11 bases fitting TRBD2. Germline V lookup: CDR1 SGHTS, CDR2 YDEGEE. The CDR3 sequence is 16 residues long. The J segment lost 1 base and the V segment lost 4 bases, leaving 3 bases of the junction unmatched. CDR3 nucleotide sequence: TGTGCCAGCAGCACCGGGACTAGCGGGAACACCGGGGAGCTGTTTTTT. Translated: CASSTGTSGNTGELFF.

The V call is TRBV9, the J call TRBJ1-1, with D unresolved. V was shortened by 7 bases and J by 0 bases, with 25 bases between the two germline ends. Germline V gene sequence: CDR1 SGDLS, CDR2 YYNGEE. The CDR3 has 18 amino acids. For the CDR3, the DNA is TGTGCCAGCGGCCCTTTTAAATTGGGAGACGACATGAACACTGAAGCTTTCTTT. Protein: CASGPFKLGDDMNTEAFF.

The rearrangement links TRBV13 to TRBJ2-5, with D possibly matching TRBD2 (5 bases). Trimming shortened V by 2 bases and J by 2 bases, and 12 bases separated the two germline ends. This CDR3 spans 15 amino acids. CDR1 is PRHDT and CDR2 is FYEKMQ in the germline V gene (reference sequence). In nucleotides, the CDR3 is TGTGCCAGCAGCTTAAGGCGGGCTACTCAAGAGACCCAGTACTTC. As protein: CASSLRRATQETQYF.

The chain combines TRBV29-1 with TRBJ2-5; the D is unclear. Germline lookup yields CDR1 SQVTM and CDR2 ANQGSEA. The CDR3 sequence is 12 residues long. Trimming stripped 7 bases from V and 4 bases from J, with 13 bases between. CDR3 DNA sequence: TGCAGCGCAGCCAGAGACTCAGAGACCCAGTACTTC. It specifies CSAARDSETQYF.

The V gene is TRBV19, the J gene TRBJ1-2, with D possibly TRBD1 on 6 matching bases. In germline, CDR1 is LNHDA, CDR2 SQIVND (reference sequence). CDR3 length: 14 amino acids. V was clipped by 6 bases and J by 4 bases, with 15 bases between them. For the CDR3, the DNA is TGTGCCAGTAGCGCAGTAGGGGGAAGCTATGGCTACACCTTC. Its translation: CASSAVGGSYGYTF.

This chain links TRBV10-1 with TRBJ2-1; 10 bases line up with TRBD1. This CDR3 comprises 15 residues. Trimming cost V 6 bases and J 6 bases; bases outside gene matches: 8. In germline, CDR1 is WNHNN, CDR2 SYGVQD (reference sequence). The CDR3 coding sequence is TGCGCCAGCAGCAGGACAGGGGGTCGCGGCAATGAGCAGTTCTTC. Translation gives CASSRTGGRGNEQFF.

The chain uses TRBV5-4 and TRBJ1-6; the D gene is possibly TRBD1 (6 bases). The CDR3 length is 15 residues. Per the germline V gene, CDR1 is SGHNT and CDR2 is YYREEE (reference sequence). Deletions cut 0 bases from V and 10 bases from J, with 14 bases between. CDR3 bases: TGTGCCAGCAGCTTGGGAGGGGGTGTGGGATCACCCCTCCACTTT. Translation gives CASSLGGGVGSPLHF.

The chain carries TRBV27 and TRBJ2-7; no clear D. Trimming removed 5 bases from V and 2 bases from J, with 4 bases in between. This CDR3 has 11 residues. In germline, CDR1 is MNHEY, CDR2 SMNVEV (reference sequence). The CDR3 coding sequence is TGTGCCAGCAGTACAACCTACGAGCAGTACTTC. Residues: CASSTTYEQYF.